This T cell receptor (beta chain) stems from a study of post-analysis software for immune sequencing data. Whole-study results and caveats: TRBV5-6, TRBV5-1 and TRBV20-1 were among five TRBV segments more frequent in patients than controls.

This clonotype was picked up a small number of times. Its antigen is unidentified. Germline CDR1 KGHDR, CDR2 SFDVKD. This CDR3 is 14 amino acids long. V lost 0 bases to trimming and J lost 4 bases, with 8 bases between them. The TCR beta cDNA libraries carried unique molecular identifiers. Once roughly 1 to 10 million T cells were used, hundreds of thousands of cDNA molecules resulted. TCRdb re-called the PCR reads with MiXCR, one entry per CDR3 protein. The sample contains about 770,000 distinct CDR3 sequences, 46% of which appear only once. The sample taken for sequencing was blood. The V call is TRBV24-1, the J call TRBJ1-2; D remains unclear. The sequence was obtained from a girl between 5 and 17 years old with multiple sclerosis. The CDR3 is CATSDLGRSYGYTF. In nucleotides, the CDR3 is TGTGCCACCAGTGATTTGGGCAGGAGCTATGGCTACACCTTC.